These 3 T cell receptor beta chains came from one sample sequenced in a study of shared clonotypes between healthy human individuals. The repertoire was sequenced with immunoSEQ multiplex PCR; TCRdb's copy has only in-frame clones and lacks some. The sample lists 2,500,000 or so clones; roughly 92% were seen once. Sequenced input: naive CD4+ T cells sorted from blood. The subset: CD45RA+ positively selected. These receptors came from a man aged 18-30 years in good health.

This clone came up once. Other DNA sequences in this specimen translate into the identical CDR3. The J gene is TRBJ2-1, the V gene TRBV9, with unresolved D. The germline V and J ends were trimmed by 0 bases and 2 bases, with 6 bases remaining between them. Germline V CDR1 and CDR2: SGDLS, YYNGEE. This CDR3 is 14 amino acids long. The CDR3 nucleotides read TGTGCCAGCAGCGTAGGAGCGCCCTACAATGAGCAGTTCTTC. This codes for CASSVGAPYNEQFF.

A few counts support this clone. The CDR3 sequence is CATSTGGDYEQYF. In nucleotides, the CDR3 is TGTGCCACCTCGACAGGTGGGGACTACGAGCAGTACTTC. J is TRBJ2-7 and V is TRBV5-4; possible D gene TRBD1, 6 bases. CDR1 and CDR2 (germline): SGHNT, YYREEE (reference sequence). The CDR3 runs to 13 residues. V was pared by 9 bases and J by 3 bases, with 16 bases between.

The chain couples TRBV29-1 to TRBJ2-5; unclear D gene. Trimming took 3 bases from V and 6 from J, leaving 17 bases between them. Looked up from germline, CDR1 is SQVTM and CDR2 is ANQGSEA. This CDR3 contains 14 residues. The CDR3 loop is CSVDPAVVEKTQYF. Written as DNA, the CDR3 is TGCAGCGTTGACCCCGCAGTGGTAGAAAAGACCCAGTACTTC.